Below, 7 T cell receptor beta chains from the same sample are listed, as sequenced in a study of human thymus T cells. Sequencing was performed with immunoSEQ multiplex PCR; in TCRdb, only in-frame clones are kept and a portion is missing. Of fewer than 55,000 clones listed, about 94% are singletons. The sequenced sample consisted of blood. These receptors were taken from a boy in the first two years of life with a congenital heart defect but otherwise immunologically healthy.

The chain has TRBV7-9 and TRBJ2-5; D is possibly TRBD2 (5 bases). Trimming took off 4 bases at V and 5 bases at J, with 29 bases between the two ends. Germline CDR1 SEHNR, CDR2 FQNEAQ (reference sequence). The length of the CDR3 is 19 residues. CDR3 sequence (DNA): TGTGCCAGCAGCTCGTTTCTTAAGGCGGGTTTATTACTCGGGGAGACCCAGTACTTC. Its protein product is CASSSFLKAGLLLGETQYF.

V is TRBV28 and J is TRBJ2-7; TRBD2 matches 9 bases. Germline CDR1 reads MDHEN; CDR2 reads SYDVKM. The junction had 16 bases not matched to a gene; V was cut back by 2 bases and J by 2 bases. This CDR3 contains 19 residues. The CDR3 spells CASSLGLVVPGLAPYEQYF. CDR3 DNA sequence: TGTGCCAGCAGTTTAGGTTTGGTTGTTCCGGGACTAGCACCCTACGAGCAGTACTTC.

The rearrangement uses TRBV4-3 and TRBJ1-2; D gene unclear. V lost 4 bases, J lost 2 bases, and 17 bases lay in between. There are 16 residues in the CDR3. The germline gives CDR1 LGHNA, CDR2 YSLEER. The CDR3 spells CASSLSRGTFNYGYTF. CDR3 nucleotides: TGCGCCAGCAGCCTTTCCCGCGGCACCTTCAACTATGGCTACACCTTC.

This rearrangement joins TRBV7-9 to TRBJ1-3; D unclear. Germline loops: CDR1 SEHNR, CDR2 FQNEAQ (reference sequence). This CDR3 is 14 amino acids long. With 0 bases removed from V and 2 bases from J, the gap between germline ends came to 5 bases. CDR3 nucleotides: TGTGCCAGCAGCTTAGCTGGGACTGGAAACACCATATATTTT. Its translation: CASSLAGTGNTIYF.

The chain links TRBV9 to TRBJ1-5, with 7 bases identical to TRBD1. Germline V gives CDR1 SGDLS, CDR2 YYNGEE. Trimming took 4 bases from V and 2 from J; bases not matched to a gene: 3. The CDR3 sequence is 14 residues long. CDR3 region: CASSLGTGNQPQHF. CDR3 DNA sequence: TGTGCCAGCAGCCTCGGGACAGGCAATCAGCCCCAGCATTTT.

The rearrangement joins TRBV7-9 to TRBJ2-7, with unresolved D. CDR1 is SEHNR, CDR2 FQNEAQ, per germline (reference sequence). V was clipped by 2 bases and J by 5 bases, with 7 bases between them. The CDR3 consists of 12 residues. CDR3 protein: CASSLYRDEQYF. The DNA for the CDR3 is TGTGCCAGCAGCTTATATCGCGACGAGCAGTACTTC.

The chain couples TRBV30 to TRBJ2-7; D is tentatively TRBD1 or TRBD2 (7 bases each). The CDR3 loop spans 12 amino acids. Trimming removed 3 bases from V and 5 bases from J, with 11 bases in between. Per the germline V gene, CDR1 is GTSNPN and CDR2 is SVGIG (reference sequence). CDR3 loop: CAWRQGGHEQYF. The CDR3 DNA follows: TGTGCCTGGAGGCAGGGGGGGCACGAGCAGTACTTC.